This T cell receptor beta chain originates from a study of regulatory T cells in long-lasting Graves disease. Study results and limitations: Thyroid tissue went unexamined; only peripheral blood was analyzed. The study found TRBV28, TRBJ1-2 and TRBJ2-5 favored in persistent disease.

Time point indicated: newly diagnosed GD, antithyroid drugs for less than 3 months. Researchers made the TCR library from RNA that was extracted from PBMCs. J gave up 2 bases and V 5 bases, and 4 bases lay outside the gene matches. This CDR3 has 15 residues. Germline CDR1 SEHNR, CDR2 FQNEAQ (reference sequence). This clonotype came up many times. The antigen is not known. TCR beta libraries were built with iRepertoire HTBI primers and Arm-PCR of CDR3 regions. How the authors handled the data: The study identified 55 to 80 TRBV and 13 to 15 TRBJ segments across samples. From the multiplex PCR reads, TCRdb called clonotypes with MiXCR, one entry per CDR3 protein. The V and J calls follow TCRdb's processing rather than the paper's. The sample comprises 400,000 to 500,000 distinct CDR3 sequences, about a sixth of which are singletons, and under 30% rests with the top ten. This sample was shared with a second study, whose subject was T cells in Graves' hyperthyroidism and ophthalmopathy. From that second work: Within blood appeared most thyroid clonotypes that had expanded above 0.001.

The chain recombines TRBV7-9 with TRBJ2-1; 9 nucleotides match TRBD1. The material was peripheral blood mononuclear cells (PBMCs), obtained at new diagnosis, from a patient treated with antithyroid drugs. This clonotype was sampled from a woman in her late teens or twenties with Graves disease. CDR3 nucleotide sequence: TGTGCCAGCAGCGTCACAGGGGGCGCCTACAATGAGCAGTTCTTC. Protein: CASSVTGGAYNEQFF.